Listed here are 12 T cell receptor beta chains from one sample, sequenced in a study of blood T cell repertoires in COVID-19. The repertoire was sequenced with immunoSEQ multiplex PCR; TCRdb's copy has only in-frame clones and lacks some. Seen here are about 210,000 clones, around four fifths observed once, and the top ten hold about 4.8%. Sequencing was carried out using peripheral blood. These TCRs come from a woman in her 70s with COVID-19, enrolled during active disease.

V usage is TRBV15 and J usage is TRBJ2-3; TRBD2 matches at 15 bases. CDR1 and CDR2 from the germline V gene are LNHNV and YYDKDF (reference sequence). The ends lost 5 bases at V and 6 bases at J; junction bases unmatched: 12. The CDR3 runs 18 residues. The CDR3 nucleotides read TGTGCCACCAGCGCCGAGCCGGGACTAGCGGGAGGAGAGGATACGCAGTATTTT. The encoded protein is CATSAEPGLAGGEDTQYF.

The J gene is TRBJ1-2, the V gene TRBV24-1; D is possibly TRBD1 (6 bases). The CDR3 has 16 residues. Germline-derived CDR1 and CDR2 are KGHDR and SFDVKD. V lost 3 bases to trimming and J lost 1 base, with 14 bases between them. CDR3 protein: CATSDHHRDNNYGYTF. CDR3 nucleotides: TGTGCCACCAGTGATCACCACAGGGATAATAACTATGGCTACACCTTC.

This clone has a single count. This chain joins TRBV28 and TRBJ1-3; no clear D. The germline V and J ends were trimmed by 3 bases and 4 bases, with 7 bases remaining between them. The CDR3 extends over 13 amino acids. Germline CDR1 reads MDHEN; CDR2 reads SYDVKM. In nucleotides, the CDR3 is TGTGCCAGCAGTTTCTATGCGGGAAACACCATATATTTT. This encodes CASSFYAGNTIYF.

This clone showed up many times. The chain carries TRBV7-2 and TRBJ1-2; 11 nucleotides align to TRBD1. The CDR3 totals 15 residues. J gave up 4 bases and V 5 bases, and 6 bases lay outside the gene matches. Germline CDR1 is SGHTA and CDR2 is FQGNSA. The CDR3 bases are TGTGCCAGCAGCGCCGGACAGGGGGCAGTCTATGGCTACACCTTC. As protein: CASSAGQGAVYGYTF.

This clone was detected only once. CDR3 nucleotides: TGTGCCAGCAAAGGACAGGGGGAAACTGAAGCTTTCTTT. Protein product: CASKGQGETEAFF. The chain recombines TRBV6-5 with TRBJ1-1; the match to TRBD1 covers 10 bases. The ends lost 7 bases at V and 5 bases at J; junction bases unmatched: 4. Germline assignment: CDR1 MNHEY and CDR2 SVGAGI. The CDR3 is 13 residues long.

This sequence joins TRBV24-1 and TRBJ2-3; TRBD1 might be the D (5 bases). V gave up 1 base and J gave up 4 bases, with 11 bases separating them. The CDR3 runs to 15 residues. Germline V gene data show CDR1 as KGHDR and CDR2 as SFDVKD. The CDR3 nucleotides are TGTGCCACCAGTGATTTCCAGGGTAAGGCAGATACGCAGTATTTT. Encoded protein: CATSDFQGKADTQYF.

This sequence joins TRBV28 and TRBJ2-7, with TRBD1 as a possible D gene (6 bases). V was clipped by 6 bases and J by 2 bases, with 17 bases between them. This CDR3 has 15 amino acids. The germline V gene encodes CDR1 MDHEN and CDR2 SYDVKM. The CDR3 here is CASSTPIQGAYEQYF. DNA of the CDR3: TGTGCCAGCAGCACCCCCATACAGGGCGCCTACGAGCAGTACTTC.

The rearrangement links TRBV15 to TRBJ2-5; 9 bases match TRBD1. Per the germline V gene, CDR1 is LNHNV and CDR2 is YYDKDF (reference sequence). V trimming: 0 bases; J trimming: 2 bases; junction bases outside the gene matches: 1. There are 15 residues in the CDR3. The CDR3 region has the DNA TGTGCCACCAGCAGAGAAGGACAGGGGCAAGAGACCCAGTACTTC. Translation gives CATSREGQGQETQYF.

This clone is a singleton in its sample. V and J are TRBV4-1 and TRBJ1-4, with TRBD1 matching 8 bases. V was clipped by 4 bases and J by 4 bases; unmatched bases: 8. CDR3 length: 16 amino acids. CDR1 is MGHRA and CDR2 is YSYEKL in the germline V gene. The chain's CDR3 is CASSPFGTGFNEKLFF. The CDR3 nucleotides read TGCGCCAGCAGCCCTTTTGGGACAGGCTTTAATGAAAAACTGTTTTTT.

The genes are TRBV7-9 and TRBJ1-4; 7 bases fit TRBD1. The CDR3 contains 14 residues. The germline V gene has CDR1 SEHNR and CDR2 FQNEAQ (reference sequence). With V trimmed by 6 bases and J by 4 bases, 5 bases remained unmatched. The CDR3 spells CASRGTALNEKLFF. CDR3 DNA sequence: TGTGCCAGCAGGGGGACAGCACTTAATGAAAAACTGTTTTTT.

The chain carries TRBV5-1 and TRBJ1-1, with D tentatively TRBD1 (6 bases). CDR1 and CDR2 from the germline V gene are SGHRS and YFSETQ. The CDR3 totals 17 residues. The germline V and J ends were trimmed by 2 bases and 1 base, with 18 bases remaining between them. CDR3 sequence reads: CASSLLFLGQKNTEAFF. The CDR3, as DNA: TGCGCCAGCAGCTTACTGTTCCTAGGACAGAAGAACACTGAAGCTTTCTTT.

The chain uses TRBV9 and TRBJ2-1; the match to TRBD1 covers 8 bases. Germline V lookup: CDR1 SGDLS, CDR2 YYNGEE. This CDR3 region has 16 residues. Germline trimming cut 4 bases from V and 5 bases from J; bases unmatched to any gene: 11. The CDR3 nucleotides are TGTGCCAGCAGCCTCAGACAGGGGTGGCAAAACAATGAGCAGTTCTTC. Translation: CASSLRQGWQNNEQFF.